A single sample is the source of the 2 T cell receptor beta chains below, sequenced in a study of CD4 T cells in relation to SARS-CoV-2 and coronaviruses (dated by TCRdb to 2020 to 2022). Receptor libraries were prepared by the immunoSEQ multiplex PCR assay. The table comes from immuneACCESS by way of TCRdb, which keeps in-frame sequences with V and J called. Part of the clones is missing from these tables; in studies checked, under half for an unresolved V gene and the rest for unknown reasons. Present in this sample are around 54,000 clones, about 91% of which were seen just once. Together, the top ten hold roughly 0.4% of the sample. Specimen: naive CD4+ T cells from PBMCs. The meaning of the sample's cell subset or site label: naive CD4+ T cells isolated by negative enrichment. These receptors were obtained from an adult with COVID-19.

This chain connects TRBV6-5 to TRBJ2-2; 11 nucleotides agree with TRBD2. Germline CDR1 is MNHEY and CDR2 is SVGAGI. The CDR3 covers 14 residues. The junction had 3 bases not matched to a gene; V was cut back by 6 bases and J by 6 bases. CDR3 DNA sequence: TGTGCCAGCAGCACTAGCGGGAGAGCCGGGGAGCTGTTTTTT. Its translation: CASSTSGRAGELFF.

The V call is TRBV5-4, the J call TRBJ2-1; TRBD1 matches at 9 bases. This CDR3 is built from 16 residues. The ends lost 3 bases at V and 7 bases at J; junction bases unmatched: 11. Germline lookup yields CDR1 SGHNT and CDR2 YYREEE (reference sequence). In DNA, the CDR3 is TGTGCCAGCAGCTCCGCCGTTGGACAGGGGATAAATGAGCAGTTCTTC. This gives the protein CASSSAVGQGINEQFF.